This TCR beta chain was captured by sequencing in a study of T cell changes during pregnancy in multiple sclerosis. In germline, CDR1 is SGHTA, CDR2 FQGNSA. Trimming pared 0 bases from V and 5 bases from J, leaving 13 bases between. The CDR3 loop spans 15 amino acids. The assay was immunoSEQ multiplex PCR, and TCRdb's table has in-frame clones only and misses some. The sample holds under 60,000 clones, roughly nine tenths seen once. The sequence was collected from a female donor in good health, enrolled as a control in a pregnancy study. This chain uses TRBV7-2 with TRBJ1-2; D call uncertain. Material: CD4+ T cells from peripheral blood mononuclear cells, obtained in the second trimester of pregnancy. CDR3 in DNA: TGTGCCAGCAGCTTAGCGTCTGGGCAGCGGTATGGCTACACCTTC. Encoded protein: CASSLASGQRYGYTF.